This TCR beta chain was retrieved from a study of type 1 regulatory T cells. Study summary: This in vitro CD4 product, T-allo10, is enriched for Tr1 cells and alloantigen-specific.

The germline V and J ends were trimmed by 0 bases and 8 bases, with 14 bases remaining between them. The CDR3 contains 15 residues. Germline V lookup: CDR1 LGHDT, CDR2 YNNKEL (reference sequence). Remarks on this clonotype: Its antigen is still unknown.

Graft donor-derived T-allo10 cells were described as host-alloantigen-specific, anergic, and alloantigen-specifically suppressive. TCRdb re-analysed the reads in MiXCR, keeping a single row per CDR3 protein. Of fewer than 70,000 distinct CDR3 sequences listed, around 60% are singletons. The V and J genes are TRBV3-1 and TRBJ2-1, with D unresolved. This sequence originates from a human donor in good health. The specimen sequenced was cultured T cells, either the whole culture or a sorted T cell fraction (not recorded which). As for subset: Tr1-enriched cell product generated in vitro against host alloantigens. CDR3 amino acids: CASSQDGIPSDEQFF. CDR3 coding DNA: TGTGCCAGCAGCCAAGATGGGATCCCGTCCGATGAGCAGTTCTTC.